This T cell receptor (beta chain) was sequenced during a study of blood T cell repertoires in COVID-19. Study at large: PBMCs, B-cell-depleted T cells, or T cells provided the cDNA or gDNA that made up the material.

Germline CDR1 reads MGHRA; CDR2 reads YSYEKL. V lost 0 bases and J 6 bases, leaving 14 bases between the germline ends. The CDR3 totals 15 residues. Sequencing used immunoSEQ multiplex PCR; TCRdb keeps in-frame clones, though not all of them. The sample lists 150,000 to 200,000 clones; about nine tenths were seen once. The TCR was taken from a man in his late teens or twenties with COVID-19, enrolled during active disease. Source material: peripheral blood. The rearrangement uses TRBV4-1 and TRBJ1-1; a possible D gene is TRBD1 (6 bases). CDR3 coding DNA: TGCGCCAGCAGCCAAGAGGGGGGGCGCGCTTCTGAAGCTTTCTTT. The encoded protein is CASSQEGGRASEAFF.